This T cell receptor (beta chain) was retrieved from a study of blood T cell repertoires in COVID-19. Study-level information: The origin of the acute and convalescent COVID-19 samples was the United States, Italy and Spain.

Germline loops: CDR1 SGHNT, CDR2 YYREEE (reference sequence). The CDR3 loop spans 15 amino acids. The junction had 2 bases not matched to a gene; V was cut back by 4 bases and J by 0 bases. Authors' analysis steps: Estimates of nucleated cell counts were drawn from the amplification of reference gene primers. Using immunoSEQ multiplex PCR, the repertoire was profiled, and TCRdb retains in-frame clones only, with some absent. V and J calls and clone size follow that table, whereas D and trimming were derived from the DNA. The table records roughly 120,000 clones, around 87% of them present only once. Source material: peripheral blood. The sequence came from a human donor in a cohort sampled during active COVID-19. This rearrangement joins TRBV5-4 to TRBJ2-7; 12 bases match TRBD2. The CDR3 bases are TGTGCCAGCAGCGCGACTAGCGGGAGCTCCTACGAGCAGTACTTC. Translated: CASSATSGSSYEQYF.